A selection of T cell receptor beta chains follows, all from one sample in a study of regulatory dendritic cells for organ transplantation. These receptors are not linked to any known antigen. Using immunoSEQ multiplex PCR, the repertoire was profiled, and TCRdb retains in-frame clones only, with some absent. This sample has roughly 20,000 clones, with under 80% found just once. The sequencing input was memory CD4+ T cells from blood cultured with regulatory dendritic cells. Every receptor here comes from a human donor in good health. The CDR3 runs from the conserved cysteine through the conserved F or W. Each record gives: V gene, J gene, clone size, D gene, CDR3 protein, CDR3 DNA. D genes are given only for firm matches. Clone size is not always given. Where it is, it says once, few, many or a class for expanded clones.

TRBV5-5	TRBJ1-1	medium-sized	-	CASSLDILSEAFF	TGTGCCAGCAGCTTGGATATACTTTCTGAAGCTTTCTTT
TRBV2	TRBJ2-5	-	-	CASSERGRETQYF	TGTGCCAGCAGTGAAAGAGGGAGAGAGACCCAGTACTTC
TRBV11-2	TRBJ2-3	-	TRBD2	CASSLDMRGGTDTQYF	TGTGCCAGCAGCTTAGATATGCGGGGGGGCACAGATACGCAGTATTTT
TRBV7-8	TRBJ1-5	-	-	CASSYLETMGQPQHF	TGTGCCAGCAGCTATTTGGAAACGATGGGGCAGCCCCAGCATTTT
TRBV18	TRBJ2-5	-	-	CASSKRAETQYF	TGTGCCAGCTCAAAACGGGCAGAGACCCAGTACTTC
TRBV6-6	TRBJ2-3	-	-	CASKYYTDTQYF	TGTGCCAGCAAGTACTACACAGATACGCAGTATTTT
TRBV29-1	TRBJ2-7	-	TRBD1	CSVQGQGYEQYF	TGCAGCGTTCAGGGACAGGGCTACGAGCAGTACTTC
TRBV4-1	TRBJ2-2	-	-	CASSQGNTGELFF	TGCGCCAGCAGCCAGGGAAACACCGGGGAGCTGTTTTTT
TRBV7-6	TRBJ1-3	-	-	CASSSIDSRSGNTIYF	TGTGCCAGCAGCTCCATCGACAGCCGCTCTGGAAACACCATATATTTT
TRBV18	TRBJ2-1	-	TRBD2	CASSPGTSGNEQFF	TGTGCCAGCTCACCAGGGACTAGCGGCAATGAGCAGTTCTTC
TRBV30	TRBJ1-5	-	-	CAWRAGPDQPQHF	TGTGCCTGGAGGGCGGGTCCCGATCAGCCCCAGCATTTT
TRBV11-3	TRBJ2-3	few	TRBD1	CASSSGTAVTDTQYF	TGTGCCAGCAGCTCGGGGACAGCAGTCACAGATACGCAGTATTTT
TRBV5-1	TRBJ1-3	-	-	CASSQDSSGNTIYF	TGCGCCAGCAGTCAGGACAGCTCAGGAAACACCATATATTTT
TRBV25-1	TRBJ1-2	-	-	CASSEGHNYGYTF	TGTGCCAGCAGTGAGGGACATAACTATGGCTACACCTTC
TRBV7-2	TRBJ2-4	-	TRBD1	CASSILGQGKAKNIQYF	TGTGCCAGCTCGATCCTCGGACAGGGGAAAGCCAAAAACATTCAGTACTTC
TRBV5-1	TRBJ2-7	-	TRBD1	CASSPRWDRGGEQYF	TGCGCCAGCAGCCCGCGTTGGGACAGGGGAGGCGAGCAGTACTTC
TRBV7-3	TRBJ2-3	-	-	CASSFDGLSTDTQYF	TGTGCCAGCAGCTTTGATGGACTCAGCACAGATACGCAGTATTTT
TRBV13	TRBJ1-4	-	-	CASSRGQLTNEKLFF	TGTGCCAGCAGCCGCGGACAGTTAACTAATGAAAAACTGTTTTTT
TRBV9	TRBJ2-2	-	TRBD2	CASSVAPGGGGELFF	TGTGCCAGCAGCGTAGCCCCCGGGGGGGGCGGGGAGCTGTTTTTT
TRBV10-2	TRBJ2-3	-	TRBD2	CASSDPGTISDTQYF	TGCGCCAGCAGTGACCCTGGGACTATTTCAGATACGCAGTATTTT
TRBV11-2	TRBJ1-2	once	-	CASSTGFGGYTF	TGTGCCAGCAGCACAGGGTTTGGGGGCTACACCTTC
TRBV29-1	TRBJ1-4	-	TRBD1	CSVANRGNSEKLFF	TGCAGCGTAGCTAACAGGGGTAATTCTGAAAAACTGTTTTTT
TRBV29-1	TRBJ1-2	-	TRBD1	CSVERTGLGYTF	TGCAGCGTTGAGAGGACAGGTCTTGGCTACACCTTC
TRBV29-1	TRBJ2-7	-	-	CSVAGAGLRHEQYF	TGCAGCGTTGCTGGGGCAGGGCTACGCCACGAGCAGTACTTC
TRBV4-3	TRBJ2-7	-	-	CASSQVGAGEHEQYF	TGCGCCAGCAGCCAAGTAGGAGCAGGGGAACACGAGCAGTACTTC
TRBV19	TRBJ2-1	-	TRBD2	CASSIVAGGRHEQFF	TGTGCCAGTAGTATAGTAGCGGGAGGGAGGCATGAGCAGTTCTTC
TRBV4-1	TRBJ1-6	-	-	CASSQEAEGQTLNSPLHF	TGCGCCAGCAGCCAAGAAGCTGAAGGGCAGACGCTTAATTCACCCCTCCACTTT
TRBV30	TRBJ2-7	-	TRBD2	CAWGLARLGEQYF	TGTGCCTGGGGACTAGCGCGACTTGGTGAGCAGTACTTC
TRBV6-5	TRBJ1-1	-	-	CASSYRDSGAPEAFF	TGTGCCAGCAGTTACAGGGACTCTGGGGCCCCTGAAGCTTTCTTT
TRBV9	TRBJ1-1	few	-	CASSVNPQNTEAFF	TGTGCCAGCAGCGTAAATCCCCAGAACACTGAAGCTTTCTTT
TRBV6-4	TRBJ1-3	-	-	CASSDSRGAGNTIYF	TGTGCCAGCAGTGACTCACGGGGGGCTGGGAACACCATATATTTT
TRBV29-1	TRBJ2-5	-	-	CSVVFQIQETQYF	TGCAGCGTTGTTTTCCAGATCCAAGAGACCCAGTACTTC
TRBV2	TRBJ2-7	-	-	CASSNDNYEQYF	TGTGCCAGCAGCAATGATAACTACGAGCAGTACTTC
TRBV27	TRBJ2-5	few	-	CASSIRGVGGETQYF	TGTGCCAGCAGTATCCGCGGGGTTGGGGGAGAGACCCAGTACTTC
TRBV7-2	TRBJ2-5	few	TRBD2	CASSLMPSGETQYF	TGTGCCAGCAGCTTAATGCCTAGCGGGGAGACCCAGTACTTC
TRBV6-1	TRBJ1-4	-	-	CASSGVGATNEKLFF	TGTGCCAGCAGTGGGGTCGGTGCAACTAATGAAAAACTGTTTTTT
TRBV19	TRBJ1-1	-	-	CASSMLGSGDTEAFF	TGTGCCAGTAGTATGCTGGGATCTGGTGACACTGAAGCTTTCTTT
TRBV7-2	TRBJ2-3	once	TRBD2	CASSLRSGGGTDTQYF	TGTGCCAGCAGCTTACGTAGCGGGGGGGGGACAGATACGCAGTATTTT
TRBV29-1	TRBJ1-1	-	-	CSVIKQGSNTEAFF	TGCAGCGTTATCAAACAGGGTTCGAACACTGAAGCTTTCTTT
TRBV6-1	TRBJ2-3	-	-	CASSLNVDTQYF	TGTGCCAGCAGCCTCAACGTGGATACGCAGTATTTT
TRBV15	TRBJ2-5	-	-	CATSRDKRRGQETQYF	TGTGCCACCAGCAGAGATAAAAGGCGTGGTCAAGAGACCCAGTACTTC